This TCR beta chain was captured by sequencing in a study of CXCR3-negative and CXCR3-positive naive CD8 T cells. Notes on the study in general: TRB CDR3 hydrophobicity was greater in CXCR3-positive naive cells than in CXCR3-negative naive cells. Diversity proved comparably high across both naive subsets and much lower in memory CD8+ cells. Upon cryopreservation, CXCR3 expression partially decreased, and most assays used fresh PBMCs.

Concerning this clonotype: The target antigen is unknown.

Germline values: CDR1 LNHDA, CDR2 SQIVND (reference sequence). The CDR3 consists of 15 residues. Each CD8+ T cell subset was sorted in triplicate, around 300,000 cells each. CD45RO-CCR7+CD27+CD95- defined naive CD8+ T cells. The libraries of TRB cDNA were prepared using 5' RACE with UMI labels. TCRdb re-called the 5' RACE reads, yielding one record per CDR3 amino acid sequence without DNA. The sample spans 150,000 or so distinct CDR3 sequences; the ten largest clones claim 0.25% to 0.35%. The chain couples TRBV19 to TRBJ1-5; TCRdb picks TRBD1, but there is no DNA to check that call. Sequencing used naive CXCR3+ CD8+ T cells from blood. The subset: CD45RO-CCR7+CD27+CD95- naive CD8+ T cells expressing CXCR3 (TNR3+). The origin of this receptor is a human donor in good health. Some clones in this sample may be carry-over from other donors' samples. CDR3 sequence: CASSSNGQLDQPQHF.